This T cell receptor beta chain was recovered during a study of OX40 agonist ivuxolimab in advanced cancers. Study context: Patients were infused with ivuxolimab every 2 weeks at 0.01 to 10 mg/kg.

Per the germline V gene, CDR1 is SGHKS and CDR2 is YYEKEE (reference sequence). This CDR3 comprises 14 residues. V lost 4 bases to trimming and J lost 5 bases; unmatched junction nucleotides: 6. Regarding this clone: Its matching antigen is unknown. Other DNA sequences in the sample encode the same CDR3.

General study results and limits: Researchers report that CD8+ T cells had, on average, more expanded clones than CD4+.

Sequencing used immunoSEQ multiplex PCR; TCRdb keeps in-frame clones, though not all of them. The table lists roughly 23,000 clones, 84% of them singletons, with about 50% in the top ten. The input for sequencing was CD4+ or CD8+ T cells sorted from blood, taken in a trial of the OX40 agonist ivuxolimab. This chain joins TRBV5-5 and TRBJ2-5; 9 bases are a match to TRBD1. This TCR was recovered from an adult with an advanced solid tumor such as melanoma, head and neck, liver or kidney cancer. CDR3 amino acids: CASSGTGGGETQYF. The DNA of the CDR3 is TGTGCCAGCAGCGGAACAGGGGGCGGCGAGACCCAGTACTTC. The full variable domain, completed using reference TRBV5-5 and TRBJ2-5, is DAGVTQSPTHLIKTRGQQVTLRCSPISGHKSVSWYQQVLGQGPQFIFQYYEKEERGRGNFPDRFSARQFPNYSSELNVNALLLGDSALYLCASSGTGGGETQYFGPGTRLLVL.